A single sample is the source of the 22 T cell receptor beta chains below, sequenced in a study of blood T cells in healthy people across ages. Through a sample-barcoded 5' primer and a J-beta primer mix, a second PCR was run for about 6 to 11 cycles. MiXCR was run by TCRdb on the 5' RACE reads, yielding one entry per CDR3 protein. The table shows about a million distinct CDR3 sequences, with roughly 47% occurring only once. The material sequenced was blood. Receptors originate from a woman aged 60-70 years in good health.

Of note for this clonotype: The junction departs from the called germline gene at one end, perhaps through a read error. The genes are TRBV7-8 and TRBJ2-2, with 9 bases matching TRBD2. Germline V gene sequence: CDR1 SGHVS, CDR2 FQNEAQ. This CDR3 has 15 residues. The CDR3 region is CASSLVAGVPGELFF. In nucleotides, the CDR3 is TGTGCCAGTAGCTTAGTAGCGGGAGTTCCCGGGGAGCTGTTTTTT.

The chain carries TRBV4-1 and TRBJ2-7, with D possibly being TRBD1 (6 bases). The CDR3 length is 15 residues. Trimming took 7 bases from V and 2 from J, leaving 18 bases between them. Per the germline V gene, CDR1 is MGHRA and CDR2 is YSYEKL. CDR3 nucleotides: TGCGCCAGCACCTCAGGTGGGACAAAGCCCTACGAGCAGTACTTC. Encoded protein: CASTSGGTKPYEQYF.

CDR3 loop: CAIGERTSGRNEQFF. CDR3 sequence (DNA): TGTGCCATCGGGGAAAGGACTAGCGGAAGGAATGAGCAGTTCTTC. The V gene is TRBV10-3, the J gene TRBJ2-1, with 10 bases aligning to TRBD2. V was clipped by 8 bases and J by 7 bases; unmatched bases: 11. Germline CDR1 ENHRY, CDR2 SYGVKD. The CDR3 spans 15 residues.

This clonotype is a singleton in its sample. The V and J genes are TRBV6-2 or TRBV6-3 and TRBJ2-5; TRBD2 matches 7 bases. The end of the DNA is better explained by TRBJ2-7, so the J call may be wrong. Germline V gene sequence: CDR1 MNHEY, CDR2 SVGEGT. The CDR3 is 15 residues long. CDR3 sequence (DNA): TGTGCCAGCAGTTACTCGGAGGGAGGGCCAGACGAGCAGTACTTC. This gives the protein CASSYSEGGPDEQYF.

The chain carries TRBV11-2 and TRBJ2-1, with D perhaps TRBD1 (5 bases). The V end was cut by 7 bases, the J end by 3 bases, with 13 bases between. From germline, CDR1 is SGHAT and CDR2 FQNNGV. The CDR3 loop spans 14 amino acids. In nucleotides, the CDR3 is TGTGCCAGCAACCATGGCAGGGTCTACAATGAGCAGTTCTTC. It is translated as CASNHGRVYNEQFF.

The chain employs TRBV25-1 and TRBJ2-4; D not resolved. Judging by the DNA end, TRBJ2-5 fits better; the J call may be wrong. The germline gives CDR1 MGHDK, CDR2 SYGVNS. CDR3 size: 15 residues. CDR3 in amino acids: CASSEARKPKETQYF. CDR3 DNA sequence: TGTGCCAGCAGTGAAGCGAGGAAGCCAAAAGAGACCCAGTACTTC.

The DNA for the CDR3 is TGCAGCGTTGGGGGGTCGTACGGCCAGCCCCAGCATTTT. The encoded protein is CSVGGSYGQPQHF. This chain connects TRBV29-1 to TRBJ1-5; D possibly corresponds to TRBD1 (5 bases). Trimming took off 4 bases at V and 7 bases at J, with 14 bases between the two ends. The germline CDR1 and CDR2 sequences are SQVTM and ANQGSEA. This CDR3 contains 13 residues.

Comments on this clonotype: One end of the junction is discordant with germline, which a read error may explain. The J gene is TRBJ2-7, the V gene TRBV6-5, with 7 positions matching TRBD1. The CDR3 length is 14 residues. Germline CDR1 and CDR2: MNHEY and SVGAGI. This chain's CDR3 is CASSRAQGFDEQYF. As DNA, the CDR3 is TGTGCCAGCAGTAGGGCACAGGGGTTTGACGAGCAGTACTTT.

The chain combines TRBV28 with TRBJ2-5, with 10 bases lining up with TRBD2. The germline CDR1 and CDR2 sequences are MDHEN and SYDVKM. Unmatched junction bases numbered 19, after V lost 7 bases and J lost 11 bases. The CDR3 contains 16 residues. CDR3 nucleotide sequence: TGTGCCAGCAACATCGGAGCGGGAGGGACCTCGGGAGAGCAGTACTTC. Amino acid sequence: CASNIGAGGTSGEQYF.

This chain connects TRBV7-6 to TRBJ2-3; 16 bases match TRBD2. The CDR3 is made up of 17 amino acids. Trimming removed 5 bases from V and 4 bases from J; junction bases left unmatched: 6. The germline gives CDR1 SGHVS, CDR2 FNYEAQ. The CDR3 spells CASSRGTSGRGADTQYF. DNA of the CDR3: TGTGCCAGCAGCCGCGGGACTAGCGGGAGGGGTGCAGATACGCAGTATTTT.

This chain connects TRBV7-2 to TRBJ1-1; 8 nucleotides line up with TRBD1. Per the germline V gene, CDR1 is SGHTA and CDR2 is FQGNSA. CDR3 length: 15 amino acids. V gave up 6 bases and J gave up 4 bases; unmatched junction bases: 10. The CDR3 nucleotides are TGTGCCAGCAGGGAAGACAGGGGTTTGAGCACTGAAGCTTTCTTT. Amino acid sequence: CASREDRGLSTEAFF.

In this sample, this clonotype turned up a few times. This sequence joins TRBV20-1 and TRBJ2-5, with 7 bases fitting TRBD1. The CDR3 runs to 12 residues. CDR1 is DFQATT, CDR2 SNEGSKA, per germline (reference sequence). After removal of 4 bases from V and 6 bases from J, the junction contained 5 bases not matched to a gene. The CDR3: CSATGTAQTQYF. DNA for the CDR3: TGCAGTGCTACTGGGACAGCCCAGACCCAGTACTTC.

In regard to this clonotype: At one end, the junction sequence differs from germline, possibly due to a read error. This chain connects TRBV7-3 to TRBJ2-6, with D possibly being TRBD1 (5 bases). The CDR3 loop spans 13 amino acids. Germline CDR1 SGHTA, CDR2 FQGTGA. The CDR3 loop reads CASRATGANVLTF. CDR3 nucleotide sequence: TGTGCAAGCAGGGCTACTGGGGCCAACGTCCTGACTTTC.

The chain recombines TRBV2 with TRBJ2-5; no firm D call. The CDR3 is made up of 16 amino acids. The V and J ends lost 2 bases and 5 bases respectively, with 18 bases between them. CDR1 is SNHLY and CDR2 is FYNNEI in the germline V gene. The CDR3 region is CASSESVGFTRETQYF. The CDR3, as DNA: TGTGCCAGCAGTGAAAGTGTGGGTTTTACGCGGGAGACCCAGTACTTC.

The V gene is TRBV27, the J gene TRBJ1-2; D gene uncertain. V was cut by 6 bases and J by 8 bases, with 19 bases left in between. The CDR3 length is 14 residues. Germline values: CDR1 MNHEY, CDR2 SMNVEV (reference sequence). The CDR3 DNA reads TGTGCCAGCAGCCCGAGGGCCCAATGGCAAGGCTACACCTTC. This sequence encodes CASSPRAQWQGYTF.

This clonotype turned up a few times. The chain joins TRBV7-2 to TRBJ2-7, with D possibly being TRBD2 (6 bases). The V end lost 5 bases, the J end lost 2 bases, and 16 bases lay between the germline ends. CDR1 SGHTA and CDR2 FQGNSA come from the germline V gene. The CDR3 contains 15 residues. CDR3 nucleotides: TGTGCCAGCAGCGCTTACGGGACTCTTGCCTACGAGCAGTACTTC. Its translation is CASSAYGTLAYEQYF.

The chain is built from TRBV2 and TRBJ2-3; 11 bases map to TRBD2. Germline V gene data show CDR1 as SNHLY and CDR2 as FYNNEI. Losses at the gene ends were 5 bases for V and 5 bases for J; bases not matched to a gene: 9. The CDR3 sequence is 16 residues long. The CDR3 region is CASSPSLAGGRDTQYF. CDR3 nucleotides: TGTGCCAGCAGTCCCTCCTTAGCGGGAGGGAGAGATACGCAGTATTTT.

The genes are TRBV12-3 or TRBV12-4 and TRBJ1-5, with D tentatively TRBD1 (5 bases). Trimming left V 4 bases short and J 9 bases short, with 10 bases between. The CDR3 is 12 amino acids. The CDR3: CASSSHTGPQHF. In nucleotides, the CDR3 is TGTGCCAGCAGTTCCCACACAGGGCCCCAGCATTTT.

This clonotype was seen once. The V gene is TRBV30, the J gene TRBJ2-5, with D possibly TRBD2 on 5 matching bases. The CDR3 spans 13 residues. Germline V gene data show CDR1 as GTSNPN and CDR2 as SVGIG (reference sequence). Deletions cut 2 bases from V and 5 bases from J, with 12 bases between. CDR3 DNA sequence: TGTGCCTGGAGTATGAGGGTCGCGGAGACCCAGTACTTC. Encoded protein: CAWSMRVAETQYF.

The J gene is TRBJ1-1, the V gene TRBV6-2 or TRBV6-3, with D perhaps TRBD1 (6 bases). V shed 6 bases and J shed 3 bases, with 17 bases lying between them. This CDR3 comprises 15 residues. CDR1 MNHEY and CDR2 SVGEGT come from the germline V gene. CDR3 protein: CASRTDRQVDTEAFF. CDR3 DNA: TGTGCCAGCAGAACCGACAGGCAAGTCGACACTGAAGCTTTCTTT.

Only a few counts were recorded for this clonotype. The chain has TRBV3-1 and TRBJ2-6, with D uncertain. The CDR3 totals 16 residues. Trimming removed 8 bases from V and 0 bases from J, with 14 bases in between. The germline CDR1 and CDR2 sequences are LGHDT and YNNKEL (reference sequence). In nucleotides, the CDR3 is TGTGCCAGCCGCAGGCTCCTCGGCTCTGGGGCCAACGTCCTGACTTTC. The encoded protein is CASRRLLGSGANVLTF.

This chain uses TRBV4-1 with TRBJ2-4, with 9 bases that match TRBD1. The DNA end lines up better with TRBJ2-5; the J call may be wrong. Germline V lookup: CDR1 MGHRA, CDR2 YSYEKL. This CDR3 has 15 amino acids. The CDR3 coding sequence is TGCGCCAGCAGCCAAGCTGGGACAGGGATGGAGACCCAGTACTTC. Its translation is CASSQAGTGMETQYF.